This T cell receptor beta chain is drawn from a study of monozygotic twins with inflammatory bowel disease. Whole-study results and caveats: Telling different T cell subtypes apart from each other was not possible. Especially with disease activity, IBD patients had fewer clonotypes in common with others than healthy twins did.

During cDNA synthesis, UMIs that each contained a 6-nucleotide sample barcode were added by means of template switching. TCRdb re-called the 5' RACE reads and gives one entry per CDR3 protein, without DNA. Its table lists 300,000 to 350,000 distinct CDR3 sequences. CDR1 and CDR2 (germline): SGHNT, YYREEE (reference sequence). The CDR3 loop spans 15 amino acids. Per donor there was one draw, yielding a blood sample of 2 to 3 ml. For this clonotype: Its target is unknown.

This rearrangement joins TRBV5-4 to TRBJ2-1; TCRdb picks TRBD1, but there is no DNA to check that call. The TCR was taken from a human donor with ulcerative colitis or Crohn's disease, or a healthy co-twin of an affected twin (not recorded which). The sequencing sample was made of blood. The CDR3 loop reads CASSSGTVGTVEQFF.